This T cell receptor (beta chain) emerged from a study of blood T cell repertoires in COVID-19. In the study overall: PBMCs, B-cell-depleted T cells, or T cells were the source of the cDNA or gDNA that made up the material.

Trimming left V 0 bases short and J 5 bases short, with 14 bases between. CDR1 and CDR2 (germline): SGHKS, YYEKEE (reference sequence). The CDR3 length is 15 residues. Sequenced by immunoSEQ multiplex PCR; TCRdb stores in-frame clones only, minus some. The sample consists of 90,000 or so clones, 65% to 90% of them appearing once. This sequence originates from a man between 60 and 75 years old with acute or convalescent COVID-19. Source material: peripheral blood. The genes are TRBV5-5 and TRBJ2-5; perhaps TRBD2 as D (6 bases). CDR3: CASSLAQGGPETQYF. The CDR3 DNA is TGTGCCAGCAGCTTGGCGCAGGGAGGTCCGGAGACCCAGTACTTC. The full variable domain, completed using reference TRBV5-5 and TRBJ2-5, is DAGVTQSPTHLIKTRGQQVTLRCSPISGHKSVSWYQQVLGQGPQFIFQYYEKEERGRGNFPDRFSARQFPNYSSELNVNALLLGDSALYLCASSLAQGGPETQYFGPGTRLLVL.